The next 13 T cell receptor beta chains were all read from a single sample in a study of blood T cell repertoires in COVID-19. Data came from immunoSEQ multiplex PCR; TCRdb stores just in-frame clones and leaves some out. The sample has roughly 250,000 clones; just under 85% are singletons. The sample consisted of peripheral blood. Receptors were obtained from a woman aged 55-69 years with active or convalescent COVID-19.

As concerns this clone: This sample also contains other DNA sequences that code for the same CDR3. The J gene is TRBJ1-5, the V gene TRBV6-1; no clear D. V was cut by 1 base and J by 2 bases, with 6 bases left in between. This CDR3 comprises 14 residues. CDR1 and CDR2 from the germline V gene are MNHNS and SASEGT. The DNA of the CDR3 is TGTGCCAGCAGTGAAGGGGGAGGCAATCAGCCCCAGCATTTT. Residues: CASSEGGGNQPQHF.

V gene TRBV11-3 combines with J gene TRBJ1-1; maybe TRBD1 (5 bases). V shed 0 bases and J shed 6 bases, with 11 bases lying between them. This CDR3 spans 14 amino acids. Germline V gene sequence: CDR1 SGHNT, CDR2 YENEEA. CDR3 sequence (DNA): TGTGCCAGCAGCTTAGAGGCAGGGTCGTCTGAAGCTTTCTTT. Amino acid sequence: CASSLEAGSSEAFF.

The chain has TRBV21-1 and TRBJ2-7; no DNA check was done on the table's D call, TRBD1. TRBV21-1 is a pseudogene segment. This CDR3 spans 14 amino acids. CDR3 residues: CQFVNSGSNYEQYF. DNA of the CDR3: TGCCAATTTGTCAACTCAGGCAGTAACTACGAGCAGTACTTC.

V usage is TRBV3-1 (or the pseudogene TRBV3-2) and J usage is TRBJ2-3; 12 positions agree with TRBD2. From germline, CDR1 is LGHDT and CDR2 YNNKEL (reference sequence). V trimming: 5 bases; J trimming: 2 bases; junction bases outside the gene matches: 2. The CDR3 length is 15 residues. DNA for the CDR3: TGTGCCAGCAGCAGGACTAGCGGGAACACAGATACGCAGTATTTT. This sequence encodes CASSRTSGNTDTQYF.

Only one count was recorded for this clone. The chain couples TRBV15 to TRBJ1-1; weak D call: TRBD1 (6 bases). The germline V and J ends were trimmed by 8 bases and 5 bases, with 12 bases remaining between them. The CDR3 covers 12 residues. Germline V CDR1 and CDR2: LNHNV, YYDKDF (reference sequence). The DNA of the CDR3 is TGTGCCACCTCCCATACAGGGACTGAAGCTTTCTTT. This encodes CATSHTGTEAFF. Variable domain in full (rest from reference TRBV15 and TRBJ1-1): DAMVIQNPRYQVTQFGKPVTLSCSQTLNHNVMYWYQQKSSQAPKLLFHYYDKDFNNEADTPDNFQSRRPNTSFCFLDIRSPGLGDTAMYLCATSHTGTEAFFGQGTRLTVV.

V usage is TRBV6-5 and J usage is TRBJ1-2; D not certain. The germline V gene encodes CDR1 MNHEY and CDR2 SVGAGI. V shed 6 bases and J shed 0 bases, with 14 bases lying between them. The CDR3 runs to 15 residues. The CDR3 reads CASRSNDISNYGYTF. DNA for the CDR3: TGTGCCAGCAGATCCAACGACATTTCTAACTATGGCTACACCTTC.

The J gene is TRBJ1-2, the V gene TRBV7-9, with D tentatively TRBD1 (6 bases). The V end was cut by 5 bases, the J end by 1 base, with 14 bases between. Looked up from germline, CDR1 is SEHNR and CDR2 is FQNEAQ (reference sequence). The length of the CDR3 is 15 residues. For the CDR3, the DNA is TGTGCCAGCAGCACTCAGGGGTTTTATAACTATGGCTACACCTTC. It translates to CASSTQGFYNYGYTF.

V gene TRBV30 combines with J gene TRBJ2-1, with TRBD2 matching 8 bases. CDR1 GTSNPN and CDR2 SVGIG come from the germline V gene (reference sequence). This CDR3 has 15 amino acids. The trim removed 5 bases at V and 1 base at J, leaving 7 bases unmatched. The chain's CDR3 is CAWSSGSGSYNEQFF. The DNA for the CDR3 is TGTGCCTGGTCCAGCGGGAGTGGGTCCTACAATGAGCAGTTCTTC.

The chain has TRBV5-1 and TRBJ2-3, with TRBD2 identical over 9 bases. The CDR3 is 15 amino acids. J was trimmed by 3 bases and V by 4 bases; bases with no gene match: 6. The germline V gene has CDR1 SGHRS and CDR2 YFSETQ. The CDR3, as DNA: TGCGCCAGCAGCAGTCTAGCGGGAACTACAGATACGCAGTATTTT. It is translated as CASSSLAGTTDTQYF.

The chain links TRBV7-8 to TRBJ2-2; TRBD1 matches at 9 bases. Germline values: CDR1 SGHVS, CDR2 FQNEAQ. J gave up 5 bases and V 6 bases, and 7 bases lay outside the gene matches. This CDR3 spans 15 amino acids. The CDR3 DNA reads TGTGCCAGCAGATCAACAGGGGGCCAAACCGGGGAGCTGTTTTTT. It specifies CASRSTGGQTGELFF.

V and J are TRBV7-9 and TRBJ2-1; 8 nucleotides line up with TRBD2. The germline gives CDR1 SEHNR, CDR2 FQNEAQ (reference sequence). V shed 8 bases, J shed 4 bases, and the junction held 13 bases outside the gene matches. This CDR3 region has 16 residues. This CDR3 is CASGRLAPRGYNEQFF. Written as DNA, the CDR3 is TGTGCCAGCGGGAGACTAGCGCCTCGGGGTTACAATGAGCAGTTCTTC.

V gene TRBV19 combines with J gene TRBJ2-1; 14 bases match TRBD2. The length of the CDR3 is 15 residues. J gave up 10 bases and V 5 bases, and 7 bases lay outside the gene matches. Germline CDR1 is LNHDA and CDR2 is SQIVND (reference sequence). The CDR3 reads CASSRGLAGAGEQFF. The DNA of the CDR3 is TGTGCCAGTAGTCGGGGACTAGCGGGAGCTGGGGAGCAGTTCTTC.

The chain links TRBV4-1 to TRBJ1-4, with 8 bases identical to TRBD1. Germline CDR1 and CDR2: MGHRA and YSYEKL. Losses at the gene ends were 1 base for V and 8 bases for J; bases not matched to a gene: 3. The CDR3 is made up of 14 amino acids. CDR3 nucleotide sequence: TGCGCCAGCAGCCAAGCTGGACAGGGCGAAAAACTGTTTTTT. Protein sequence: CASSQAGQGEKLFF.